What follows describes a single T cell receptor (beta chain). The antigen this receptor binds is unknown. Within one base of it there is no much larger clone, and no base qualities were kept. The record originates from a study of cytomegalovirus exposure and HLA in healthy donors (dated by TCRdb to about 2017). As for the study more broadly: An earlier analysis of roughly 610 of the donors reported approximately 300 Gb of sequence data and approximately 120 million unique TCR beta sequences obtained from around 190 million T cells. An early release that covered roughly 600 HLA-typed donors contained about 300 gigabases of sequencing data and tens of millions of unique TCR sequences. Of the 350 to 450 genotyped donors, approximately 83% fell in the genetic ancestry cluster associated with self-reported Caucasian donors. The study aimed to test whether signatures of past pathogen exposure could be identified by cataloging public T cell receptors. The study used immunosequencing to profile the T cell repertoires of approximately 630 subjects and linked those repertoires to cytomegalovirus serostatus. Along with the approximately 620-subject first cohort, a separate validation cohort of over a hundred different subjects was used. To predict cytomegalovirus infection status, the study brought together high-throughput TCR immunosequencing, statistical association of individual TCRs with disease status, and machine learning. To study patterns of TCR occurrence, a later analysis re-analyzed previously published TCR beta repertoires from around 660 donors and added high-resolution HLA genotyping. Rather than drawing on any new phenotypic data, the later analysis identified candidate immune exposures from TCR beta sequences and the way those sequences occurred across donors. In an earlier analysis of about 590 of the donors, high-throughput TCR beta sequencing was used to judge whether each TCR beta V gene segment behaved as functional or pseudogenic. Donor age, sex, ethnicity and CMV serostatus were compiled alongside the repertoire data. In a later genetic analysis, genome-wide SNP genotypes for about 55% of the roughly 700 donors were used, and that subset was treated as a discovery cohort. Every repertoire in the discovery cohort had been generated on one and the same sequencing platform. Both class I and class II loci were covered by HLA typing, at four-digit resolution. Typing coverage differed by locus: A, B, C, DRB1 and DQB1 were typed in roughly 620-640 donors, DQA1 in about 510, DPA1 in 606, and DPB1 in 400 to 490. Because of strong linkage in the cohort, roughly five DR-DQ haplotypes were treated as single units for association and clustering. Among about 410 genotyped donors of the cohort, an average of roughly 230,000 unique TCR beta nucleotide sequences was sequenced per donor, of which about 18% were non-productive. The study at large found these results: For the cohort, immune exposure information was limited to CMV serostatus. Most TCR sequences were observed very rarely across donors, whereas some public TCRs were present in many individuals. A later analysis found that most CMV-associated TCR beta chains appeared HLA-restricted, with HLA associations seemingly driven largely by CMV exposure. In vitro tests confirmed that a few of the cytomegalovirus-associated TCR beta chains recognize cytomegalovirus antigens. In the study, around 150 TCR beta chains were listed as associated with cytomegalovirus. In both the original and validation cohorts, the classifier was reported to diagnose cytomegalovirus status with high specificity and sensitivity. A later genetic analysis associated a missense DCLRE1C variant with V-gene and J-gene trimming of TCR beta chains, and an independent cohort replicated the association. In a later analysis, TCR association rates were found to vary across HLA loci, with the most associated TCRs seen for DRB1 alleles and the fewest for HLA-C alleles. A later analysis associated roughly 17,000 TCR beta sequences with specific HLA alleles at a false discovery rate of 0.05. A further reported finding was that TCR beta sequences accurately predicted the HLA-A and HLA-B alleles for most subjects in the first cohort. Because some donors lacked HLA typing at each locus, the association tests relied only on the typed subset. The earlier analysis of approximately 590 of the donors excluded approximately 15 rarely observed V segments, including chromosome 9 orphons, because counts were too low. According to the authors, the approach could potentially be generalized to other disease states and immunological phenotypes. Several of the top co-occurrence clusters appeared to be linked to parvovirus B19, influenza, CMV and Epstein-Barr virus, according to a later analysis. Sequencing depth was assumed to be roughly uniform across donors in the presence/absence analyses, though that assumption may not hold. Broadly in line with IMGT annotations, most TCR beta V segments showed up in productive rearrangements about 87% or about 30% of the time in an earlier analysis of about 500 of the donors. According to a later genetic analysis, donors in an Asian-associated ancestry cluster had fewer N-insertions in productive TCRs than the approximately 690-donor mean. Assigning TCR associations to individual alleles was difficult when HLA alleles, especially DR and DQ, strongly co-occurred. In a later analysis, HLA-associated TCR beta chains were found to be more clonally expanded and to have lower generation probabilities than equally common non-associated chains. Only TCR beta chains were sequenced in this cohort, and the absence of alpha or paired-chain data limited detectable features. The sequencing pipeline was judged likely to have produced a cluster of highly shared sequence variants as a technical artifact. Correlated functional status among segregating V segments might be attributable to linkage disequilibrium, but an unknown experimental factor could not be ruled out.

The cohort comprised some 730 healthy bone marrow donors. Cohort members were all nominally healthy when sampled, although unrecorded immune exposures were likely present. The donor tested CMV seronegative and was one of the 352 seronegative cohort members. A peripheral blood sample was collected from each donor, and TCR beta sequencing was performed on peripheral blood mononuclear cells. Genomic DNA extraction from the blood cell samples was performed with the Qiagen DNeasy Blood Extraction Kit. Libraries were constructed by the immunoSEQ multiplex PCR assay. A mixture of 60 forward primers for TCR Vbeta segments and 13 reverse primers for TCR Jbeta segments was used in the multiplex PCR. A multiplex PCR assay on genomic DNA amplified the CDR3 region of rearranged TCR beta genes. On the Illumina HiSeq System, the amplified TCR beta libraries were sequenced as 87-base-pair reads. Regarding the original processing steps: A later analysis tallied 75 million to 85 million unique TCR beta chains across the approximately 670 repertoires, and some 12 million of those chains were shared by two or more donors. To remove PCR and sequencing errors, raw reads were error-corrected and collapsed into unique sequences using a nearest-neighbor algorithm that merged closely related sequences. V, D and J gene segments were assigned by aligning CDR3 sequences to IMGT reference sequences. For a sequence to be retained, a match of at least six nucleotides was required to both a V gene segment and a J gene segment. A rearrangement counted as productive if the CDR3 had no stop codons and remained in frame with V and J, and every other rearrangement counted as non-productive. Following IMGT convention, CDR3 was defined as the stretch from the second conserved V-encoded cysteine up to the conserved J-encoded phenylalanine. The earlier analysis of fewer than 750 of the donors excluded sequences that lacked an unambiguous match to a single V gene segment. In an earlier analysis of around 590 of the donors, a V segment was called functional when productive rearrangements were above 56.7%, and segregating when the standard deviation between donors exceeded 5%. A statistical classification framework was developed to diagnose cytomegalovirus status using the catalog of TCR beta chain sequences. In a later analysis, TCR nucleotide sequences were compared against IMGT/GENE-DB human TR gene sequences so that V and J genes could be assigned. Using the TCRdist pipeline, a later analysis assigned CDR3 sequences along with most-parsimonious VDJ recombination scenarios. A later analysis defined each TCR beta chain by its CDR3 amino acid sequence plus V-gene family, and excluded reads lacking a unique V-gene family. In a later analysis, a few hundred highly shared, low-generation-probability nucleotide sequences were removed to address suspected cross-contamination and a sequencing artifact. In a later analysis, a clonal expansion index was calculated for each public chain from normalized within-repertoire ranks of inferred template counts. In a later analysis, generation probabilities were computed using a VDJ recombination model fitted to out-of-frame rearrangements, and the results were checked against IGoR. In a later analysis, hypergeometric tests were used to score TCR-TCR, TCR-HLA and TCR-CMV co-occurrence, with a repertoire-size bias correction applied to TCR pairs. False discovery rates were estimated in a later analysis by permuting HLA or CMV assignments 20 times. A later analysis grouped co-occurring TCRs with DBSCAN, adding TCRdist sequence similarity when clustering within HLA-allele-positive subsets. For co-occurrence clustering, repertoires with fewer than 30,000 or more than 120,000 public chains were excluded, along with roughly five repertoires with anomalous nucleotide sharing. In its TCRdb copy, this immuneACCESS table keeps in-frame sequences only and misses some clones. Where compared with another copy, unresolved V genes explain less than half of these, and the others have no known cause. That table furnishes V, J and clone size, whereas the DNA furnished D and trimming. Across this sample there are 100,000 to 150,000 clones, with less than 75% seen only once. The ten largest clones capture around 4% of the sample.

The source is a woman in her thirties or forties in good health and CMV-seronegative. Sequences were obtained from PBMCs.

The DNA is TGTGCCAGCAGTTATAGGGAGGGCACTGAAGCTTTCTTT. It translates as CASSYREGTEAFF. The receptor chain draws on TRBV27 and TRBJ1-1, with an unclear D gene assignment. CDR1 and CDR2 (MNHEY, SMNVEV) derive from the germline V gene (reference sequence). The V end loses 4 bases and the J end loses 4 bases, and a stretch of 10 bases separates them. The cysteine opens and the phenylalanine closes a CDR3 of 13 amino acids. Only the CDR3 DNA stays, 39 bases, in frame from base 1.